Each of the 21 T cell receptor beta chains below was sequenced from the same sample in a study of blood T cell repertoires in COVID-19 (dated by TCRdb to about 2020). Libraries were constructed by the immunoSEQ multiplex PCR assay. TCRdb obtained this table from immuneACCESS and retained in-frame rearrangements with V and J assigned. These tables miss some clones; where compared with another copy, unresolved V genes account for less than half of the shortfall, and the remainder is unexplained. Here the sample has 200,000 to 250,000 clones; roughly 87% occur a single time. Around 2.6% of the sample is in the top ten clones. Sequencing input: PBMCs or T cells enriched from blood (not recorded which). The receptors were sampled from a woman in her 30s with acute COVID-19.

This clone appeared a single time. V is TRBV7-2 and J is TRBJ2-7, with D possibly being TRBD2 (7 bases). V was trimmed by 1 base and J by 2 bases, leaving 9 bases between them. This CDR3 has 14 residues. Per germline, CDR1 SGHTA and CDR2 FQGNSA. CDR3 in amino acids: CASSLGGGAYEQYF. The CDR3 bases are TGTGCCAGCAGCTTAGGAGGGGGGGCCTACGAGCAGTACTTC.

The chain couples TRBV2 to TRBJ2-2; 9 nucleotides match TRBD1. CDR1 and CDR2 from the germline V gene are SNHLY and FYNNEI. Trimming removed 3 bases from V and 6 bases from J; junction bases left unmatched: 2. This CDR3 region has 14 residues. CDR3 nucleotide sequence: TGTGCCAGCAGTGAGGGGACAGGGCCCGGGGAGCTGTTTTTT. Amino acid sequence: CASSEGTGPGELFF. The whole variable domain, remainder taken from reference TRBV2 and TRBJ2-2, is EPEVTQTPSHQVTQMGQEVILRCVPISNHLYFYWYRQILGQKVEFLVSFYNNEISEKSEIFDDQFSVERPDGSNFTLKIRSTKLEDSAMYFCASSEGTGPGELFFGEGSRLTVL.

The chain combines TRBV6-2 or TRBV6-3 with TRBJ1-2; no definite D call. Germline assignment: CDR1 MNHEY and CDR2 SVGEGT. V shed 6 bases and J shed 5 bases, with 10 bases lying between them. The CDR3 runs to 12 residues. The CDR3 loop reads CASSRREYGYTF. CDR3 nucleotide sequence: TGTGCCAGCAGCCGCCGGGAGTATGGCTACACCTTC.

The CDR3 DNA is TGTGCCAGTAGCTCAGACAGAGATAATGAAAAACTGTTTTTT. Translation gives CASSSDRDNEKLFF. This chain connects TRBV19 to TRBJ1-4; TRBD1 might be the D (5 bases). Germline loops: CDR1 LNHDA, CDR2 SQIVND (reference sequence). The CDR3 loop spans 14 amino acids. Trimming left V 6 bases short and J 4 bases short, with 12 bases between. Full variable domain (remainder filled in from reference TRBV19 and TRBJ1-4): DGGITQSPKYLFRKEGQNVTLSCEQNLNHDAMYWYRQDPGQGLRLIYYSQIVNDFQKGDIAEGYSVSREKKESFPLTVTSAQKNPTAFYLCASSSDRDNEKLFFGSGTQLSVL.

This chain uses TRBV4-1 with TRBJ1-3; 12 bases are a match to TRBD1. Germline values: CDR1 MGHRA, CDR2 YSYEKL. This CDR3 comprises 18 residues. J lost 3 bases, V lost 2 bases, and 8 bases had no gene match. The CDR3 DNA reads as TGCGCCAGCAGCCAATTCGGGACAGGGGGCGCGGATGGAAACACCATATATTTT. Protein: CASSQFGTGGADGNTIYF.

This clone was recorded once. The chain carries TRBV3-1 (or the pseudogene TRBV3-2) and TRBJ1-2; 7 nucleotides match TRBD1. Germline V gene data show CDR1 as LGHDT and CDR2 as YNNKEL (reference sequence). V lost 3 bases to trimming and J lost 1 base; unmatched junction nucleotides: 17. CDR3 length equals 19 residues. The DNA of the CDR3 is TGTGCCAGCAGCCACCCTTCCTCCGGGACAGAGATTAATAACTATGGCTACACCTTC. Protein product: CASSHPSSGTEINNYGYTF.

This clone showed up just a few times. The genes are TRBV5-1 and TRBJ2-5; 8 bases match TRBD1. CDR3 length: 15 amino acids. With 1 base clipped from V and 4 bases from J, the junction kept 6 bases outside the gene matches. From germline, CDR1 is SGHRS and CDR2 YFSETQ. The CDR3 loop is CASSLMGQAAETQYF. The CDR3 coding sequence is TGCGCCAGCAGCTTGATGGGACAGGCGGCAGAGACCCAGTACTTC.

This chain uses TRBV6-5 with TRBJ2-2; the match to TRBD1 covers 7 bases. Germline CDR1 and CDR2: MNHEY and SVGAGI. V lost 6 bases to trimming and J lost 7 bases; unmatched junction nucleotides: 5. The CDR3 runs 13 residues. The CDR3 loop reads CASRNRGDGELFF. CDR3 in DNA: TGTGCCAGCAGAAACAGGGGAGACGGGGAGCTGTTTTTT.

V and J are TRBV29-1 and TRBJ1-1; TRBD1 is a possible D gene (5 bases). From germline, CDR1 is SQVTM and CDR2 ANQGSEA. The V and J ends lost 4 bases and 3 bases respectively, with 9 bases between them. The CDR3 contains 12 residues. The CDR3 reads CSVVSGDTEAFF. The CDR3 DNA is TGCAGCGTTGTTTCGGGGGACACTGAAGCTTTCTTT.

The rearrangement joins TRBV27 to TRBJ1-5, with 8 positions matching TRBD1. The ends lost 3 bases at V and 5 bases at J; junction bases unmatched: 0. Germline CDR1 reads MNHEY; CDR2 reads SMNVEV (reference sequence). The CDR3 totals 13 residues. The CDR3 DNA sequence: TGTGCCAGCAGTTTGACAGGGGATCAGCCCCAGCATTTT. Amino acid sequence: CASSLTGDQPQHF.

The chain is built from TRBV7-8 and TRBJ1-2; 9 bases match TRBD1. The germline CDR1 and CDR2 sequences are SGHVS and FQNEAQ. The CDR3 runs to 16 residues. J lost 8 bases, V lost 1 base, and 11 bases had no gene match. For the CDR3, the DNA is TGTGCCAGCAGCTTAGGGGGTAGGGACAGGGTAAGCGGCTACACCTTC. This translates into CASSLGGRDRVSGYTF.

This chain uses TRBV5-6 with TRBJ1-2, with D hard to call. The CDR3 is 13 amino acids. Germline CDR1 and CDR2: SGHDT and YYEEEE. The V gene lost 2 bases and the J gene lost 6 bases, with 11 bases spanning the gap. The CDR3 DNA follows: TGTGCCAGCAGCTTCAGTGGAGATAATGGCTACACCTTC. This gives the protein CASSFSGDNGYTF.

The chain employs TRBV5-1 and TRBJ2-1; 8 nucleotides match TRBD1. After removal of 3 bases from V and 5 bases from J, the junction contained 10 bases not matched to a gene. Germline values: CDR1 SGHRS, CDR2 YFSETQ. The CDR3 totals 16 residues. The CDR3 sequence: CASSSDRAAGNNEQFF. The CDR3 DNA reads TGCGCCAGCAGCTCGGACAGGGCGGCTGGGAACAATGAGCAGTTCTTC.

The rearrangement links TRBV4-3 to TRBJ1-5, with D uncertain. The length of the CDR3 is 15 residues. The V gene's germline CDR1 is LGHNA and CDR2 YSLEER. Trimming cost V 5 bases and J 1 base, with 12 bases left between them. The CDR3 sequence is CASSFKPGSNQPQHF. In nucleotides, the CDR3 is TGCGCCAGCAGCTTCAAACCGGGGAGCAATCAGCCCCAGCATTTT.

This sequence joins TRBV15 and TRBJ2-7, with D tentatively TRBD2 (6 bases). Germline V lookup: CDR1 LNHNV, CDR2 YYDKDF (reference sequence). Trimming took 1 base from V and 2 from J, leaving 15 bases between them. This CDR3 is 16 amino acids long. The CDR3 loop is CATSRALANDPYEQYF. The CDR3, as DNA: TGTGCCACCAGCAGAGCCCTAGCGAACGACCCCTACGAGCAGTACTTC.

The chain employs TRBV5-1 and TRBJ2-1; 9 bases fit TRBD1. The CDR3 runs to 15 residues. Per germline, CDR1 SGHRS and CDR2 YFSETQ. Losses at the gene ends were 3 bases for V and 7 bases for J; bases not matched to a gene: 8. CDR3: CASSSGQGVGNEQFF. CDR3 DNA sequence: TGCGCCAGCAGCTCGGGACAGGGAGTTGGGAATGAGCAGTTCTTC. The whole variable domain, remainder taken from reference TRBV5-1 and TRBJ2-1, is KAGVTQTPRYLIKTRGQQVTLSCSPISGHRSVSWYQQTPGQGLQFLFEYFSETQRNKGNFPGRFSGRQFSNSRSEMNVSTLELGDSALYLCASSSGQGVGNEQFFGPGTRLTVL.

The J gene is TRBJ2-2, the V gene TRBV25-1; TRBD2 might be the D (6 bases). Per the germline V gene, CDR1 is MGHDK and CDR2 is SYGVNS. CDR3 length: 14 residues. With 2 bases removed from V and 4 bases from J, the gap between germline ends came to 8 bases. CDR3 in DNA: TGTGCCAGCAGTGAAGCGGGGCTCACCGGGGAGCTGTTTTTT. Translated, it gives CASSEAGLTGELFF.

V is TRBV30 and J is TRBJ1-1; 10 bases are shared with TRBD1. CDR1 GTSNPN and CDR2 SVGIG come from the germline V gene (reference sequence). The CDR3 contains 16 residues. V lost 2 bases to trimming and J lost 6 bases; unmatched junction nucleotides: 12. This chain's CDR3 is CAWSWDRGPSIAEAFF. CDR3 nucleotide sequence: TGTGCCTGGAGTTGGGACAGGGGACCTTCGATAGCTGAAGCTTTCTTT.

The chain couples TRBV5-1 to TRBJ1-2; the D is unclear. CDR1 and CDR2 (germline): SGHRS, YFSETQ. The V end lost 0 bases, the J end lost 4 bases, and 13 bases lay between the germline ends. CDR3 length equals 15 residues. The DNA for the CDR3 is TGCGCCAGCAGCTTGGCCCTGGGTTCAGGCTATGGCTACACCTTC. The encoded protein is CASSLALGSGYGYTF.

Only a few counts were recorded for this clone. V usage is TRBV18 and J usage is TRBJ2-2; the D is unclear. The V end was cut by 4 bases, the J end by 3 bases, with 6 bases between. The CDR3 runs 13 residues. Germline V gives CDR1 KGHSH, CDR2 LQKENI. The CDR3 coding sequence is TGTGCCAGCTCACTCACTTACACCGGGGAGCTGTTTTTT. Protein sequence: CASSLTYTGELFF. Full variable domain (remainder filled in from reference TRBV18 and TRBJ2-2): NAGVMQNPRHLVRRRGQEARLRCSPMKGHSHVYWYRQLPEEGLKFMVYLQKENIIDESGMPKERFSAEFPKEGPSILRIQQVVRGDSAAYFCASSLTYTGELFFGEGSRLTVL.

Here the CDR3 DNA reads TGCGCCAGCAGCCGACAGGATTCAACTAATGAAAAACTGTTTTTT. Its translation is CASSRQDSTNEKLFF. This rearrangement joins TRBV4-1 to TRBJ1-4; possibly TRBD1 for D (6 bases). V gave up 4 bases and J gave up 0 bases, with 9 bases separating them. Looked up from germline, CDR1 is MGHRA and CDR2 is YSYEKL. The CDR3 loop spans 15 amino acids.